This T cell receptor (beta chain) came from a study of T cell changes during pregnancy in multiple sclerosis. The data were produced by immunoSEQ multiplex PCR, yet TCRdb's version contains in-frame clones alone and is incomplete. The sample has about 31,000 clones, roughly 89% seen once. This clone was recorded once. Germline values: CDR1 SGDLS, CDR2 YYNGEE. CDR3 length: 14 residues. V shed 3 bases and J shed 1 base, with 8 bases lying between them. This sample comprised CD8+ T cells from peripheral blood mononuclear cells, obtained in the first trimester of pregnancy. The receptor comes from a female donor with multiple sclerosis, enrolled in a pregnancy study. The V gene is TRBV9, the J gene TRBJ1-3, with D maybe TRBD1 (6 bases). The CDR3 nucleotides read TGTGCCAGCAGCGGGGGACATTCTGGAAACACCATATATTTT. It is translated as CASSGGHSGNTIYF.